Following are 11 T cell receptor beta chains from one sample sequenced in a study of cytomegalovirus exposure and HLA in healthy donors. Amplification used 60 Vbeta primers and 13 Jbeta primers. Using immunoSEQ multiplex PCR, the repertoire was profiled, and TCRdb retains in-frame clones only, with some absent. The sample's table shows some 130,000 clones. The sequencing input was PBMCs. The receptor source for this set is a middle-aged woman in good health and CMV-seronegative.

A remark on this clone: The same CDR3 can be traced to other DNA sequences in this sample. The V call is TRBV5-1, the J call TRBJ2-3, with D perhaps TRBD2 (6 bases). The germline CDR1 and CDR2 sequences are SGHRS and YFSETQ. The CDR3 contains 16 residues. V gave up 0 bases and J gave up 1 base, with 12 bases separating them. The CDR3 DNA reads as TGCGCCAGCAGCTTGGGAGGGACTCACGGCACAGATACGCAGTATTTT. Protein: CASSLGGTHGTDTQYF.

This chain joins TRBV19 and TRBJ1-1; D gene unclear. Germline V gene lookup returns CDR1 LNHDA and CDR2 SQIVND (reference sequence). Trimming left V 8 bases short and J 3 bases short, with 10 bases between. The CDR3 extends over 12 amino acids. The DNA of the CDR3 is TGTGCCAGTGGTTCCCGGGACACTGAAGCTTTCTTT. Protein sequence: CASGSRDTEAFF. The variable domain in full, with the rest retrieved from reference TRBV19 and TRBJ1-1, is DGGITQSPKYLFRKEGQNVTLSCEQNLNHDAMYWYRQDPGQGLRLIYYSQIVNDFQKGDIAEGYSVSREKKESFPLTVTSAQKNPTAFYLCASGSRDTEAFFGQGTRLTVV.

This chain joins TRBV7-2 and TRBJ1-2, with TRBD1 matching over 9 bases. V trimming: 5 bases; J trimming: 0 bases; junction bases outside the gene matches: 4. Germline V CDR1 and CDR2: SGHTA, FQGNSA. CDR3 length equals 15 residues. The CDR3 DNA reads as TGTGCCAGCAGCGCCCGGGACAGGGCTAACTATGGCTACACCTTC. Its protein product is CASSARDRANYGYTF.

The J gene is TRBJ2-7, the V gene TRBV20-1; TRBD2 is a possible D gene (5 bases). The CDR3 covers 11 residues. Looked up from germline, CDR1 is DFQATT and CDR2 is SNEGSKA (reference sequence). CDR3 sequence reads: CSILVSHEQYF. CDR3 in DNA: TGCAGCATACTAGTTTCCCACGAGCAGTACTTC.

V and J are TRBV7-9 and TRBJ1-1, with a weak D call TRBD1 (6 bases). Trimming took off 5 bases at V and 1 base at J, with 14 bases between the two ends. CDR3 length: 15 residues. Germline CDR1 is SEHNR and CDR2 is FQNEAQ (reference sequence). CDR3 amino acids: CASSVLTGSNTEAFF. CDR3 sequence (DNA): TGTGCCAGCAGCGTACTGACAGGATCGAACACTGAAGCTTTCTTT.

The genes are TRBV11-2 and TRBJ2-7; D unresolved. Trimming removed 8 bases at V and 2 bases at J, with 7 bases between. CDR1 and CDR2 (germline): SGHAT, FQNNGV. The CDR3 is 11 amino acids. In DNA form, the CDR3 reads TGTGCCAGCGCCAGAACCTACGAGCAGTACTTC. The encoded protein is CASARTYEQYF.

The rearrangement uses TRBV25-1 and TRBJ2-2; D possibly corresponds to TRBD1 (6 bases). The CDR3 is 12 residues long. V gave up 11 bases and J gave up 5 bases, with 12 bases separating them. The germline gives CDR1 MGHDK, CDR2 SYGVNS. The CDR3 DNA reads TGTGCCGCAGAACAGGGAACCGGGGAGCTGTTTTTT. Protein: CAAEQGTGELFF. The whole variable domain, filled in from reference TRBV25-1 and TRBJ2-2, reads EADIYQTPRYLVIGTGKKITLECSQTMGHDKMYWYQQDPGMELHLIHYSYGVNSTEKGDLSSESTVSRIRTEHFPLTLESARPSHTSQYLCAAEQGTGELFFGEGSRLTVL.

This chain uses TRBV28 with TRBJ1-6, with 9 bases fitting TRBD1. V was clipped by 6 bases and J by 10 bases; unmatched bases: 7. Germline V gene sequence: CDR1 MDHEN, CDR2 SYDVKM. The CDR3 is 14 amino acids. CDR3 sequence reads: CASRGTGRNSPLHF. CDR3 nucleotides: TGTGCCAGCAGGGGGACAGGGAGAAACTCACCCCTCCACTTT.

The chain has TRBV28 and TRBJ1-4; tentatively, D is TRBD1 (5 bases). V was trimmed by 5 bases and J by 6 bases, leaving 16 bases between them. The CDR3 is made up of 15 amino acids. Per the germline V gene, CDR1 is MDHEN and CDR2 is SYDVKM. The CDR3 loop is CASSPGGVRYEKLFF. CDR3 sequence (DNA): TGTGCCAGCAGTCCGGGGGGGGTTCGGTATGAAAAACTGTTTTTT.

CDR3 amino acids: CASSLGQVHTEAFF. CDR3 DNA: TGTGCCAGCAGCCTCGGACAGGTACACACTGAAGCTTTCTTT. The chain employs TRBV7-2 and TRBJ1-1; 7 bases align to TRBD1. V shed 5 bases, J shed 3 bases, and the junction held 6 bases outside the gene matches. The CDR3 is 14 residues long. Germline lookup yields CDR1 SGHTA and CDR2 FQGNSA.

The CDR3 spells CASSVGSLNTEAFF. In nucleotides, the CDR3 is TGTGCCAGCAGCGTAGGGAGCTTGAACACTGAAGCTTTCTTT. The chain combines TRBV9 with TRBJ1-1; D is ambiguous. Deletions cut 0 bases from V and 0 bases from J, with 6 bases between. The germline V gene has CDR1 SGDLS and CDR2 YYNGEE. The length of the CDR3 is 14 residues.